The rows below give T cell receptor beta chains drawn from one sample of a study of persistence of HIV-infected CD4 T cells. The protocol was immunoSEQ multiplex PCR, while the TCRdb copy is restricted to in-frame clones and leaves out a portion. The table includes about 45,000 clones, about nine tenths detected once. For these TCRs, the target antigens are not known. Specimen: CD4+ T cells sorted from PBMCs after roughly 17-hour stimulation, collected from a patient who received antiretroviral therapy. The origin of the receptors is an adult woman with HIV who was CMV-seropositive. Each CDR3 is given with its conserved first and last residue. A D gene is named only where the DNA matches it firmly. Clone size is shown for a subset of rows, as once, few, many or a class of expanded clone.

TRBV2,TRBD1,.,TRBJ2-1,TGTGCCAGCAGTGAATCCGGGCAGGGGGCTTACAATGAGCAGTTCTTC,CASSESGQGAYNEQFF
TRBV20-1,TRBD1,.,TRBJ1-5,TGCAGTGCTAGTCCCGATTGGACAGGGAAGATACAGCCCCAGCATTTT,CSASPDWTGKIQPQHF
TRBV4-1,TRBD1,.,TRBJ2-2,TGCGCCAGCAGCCCAGAAGCGACAGGGCCCACCGGGGAGCTGTTTTTT,CASSPEATGPTGELFF
TRBV18,.,.,TRBJ1-1,TGTGCCAGCTCATTGCGACAGGAGAACACTGAAGCTTTCTTT,CASSLRQENTEAFF
TRBV13,.,.,TRBJ2-6,TGTGCCAGCAGCTCTAGAATCTCTGGGGCCAACGTCCTGACTTTC,CASSSRISGANVLTF
TRBV6-5,.,.,TRBJ1-2,TGTGCCAGCAGTACAGGGACCTATGGCTACACCTTC,CASSTGTYGYTF
TRBV18,TRBD2,.,TRBJ2-1,TGTGCCAGCTCACCCGGGACTAGCGGGGGGCATGAGCAGTTCTTC,CASSPGTSGGHEQFF
TRBV5-6,.,once,TRBJ2-7,TGTGCCAGCAGCCGGATAGCCGGGGGCTACGAGCAGTACTTC,CASSRIAGGYEQYF
TRBV7-3,TRBD2,.,TRBJ2-1,TGTGCCAGCAGCCGGGGGGCCTACAATGAGCAGTTCTTC,CASSRGAYNEQFF
TRBV10-3,.,.,TRBJ1-1,TGTGCCATCAGTGAGGGGCAGGGCGGCACTGAAGCTTTCTTT,CAISEGQGGTEAFF
TRBV10-1,TRBD2,.,TRBJ2-3,TGCGCCAGCAGTGAAAGCGGGGGAAGCACAGATACGCAGTATTTT,CASSESGGSTDTQYF
TRBV14,.,.,TRBJ1-1,TGTGCCAGCAGCCAAGGTCGTACTGAAGCTTTCTTT,CASSQGRTEAFF
TRBV19,.,.,TRBJ1-6,TGTGCCAGTATGGTAGGGGGGTACTCCTATAATTCACCCCTCCACTTT,CASMVGGYSYNSPLHF
TRBV7-2,TRBD1,.,TRBJ2-7,TGTGCCAGCAGCCAGGGACAGTCGAGCTCCTACGAGCAGTACTTC,CASSQGQSSSYEQYF
TRBV12-3/TRBV12-4,.,once,TRBJ1-1,TGTGCCAGCATGGAAGGATTGAACACTGAAGCTTTCTTT,CASMEGLNTEAFF
TRBV7-3,.,.,TRBJ1-2,TGTGCCAGCAGCTTAACAGAGGCGGTGTACACCTTC,CASSLTEAVYTF
TRBV5-1,TRBD1,once,TRBJ2-4,TGCGCCAGCAGCTTTTCCGGACAGGGCTCAAAAAACATTCAGTACTTC,CASSFSGQGSKNIQYF